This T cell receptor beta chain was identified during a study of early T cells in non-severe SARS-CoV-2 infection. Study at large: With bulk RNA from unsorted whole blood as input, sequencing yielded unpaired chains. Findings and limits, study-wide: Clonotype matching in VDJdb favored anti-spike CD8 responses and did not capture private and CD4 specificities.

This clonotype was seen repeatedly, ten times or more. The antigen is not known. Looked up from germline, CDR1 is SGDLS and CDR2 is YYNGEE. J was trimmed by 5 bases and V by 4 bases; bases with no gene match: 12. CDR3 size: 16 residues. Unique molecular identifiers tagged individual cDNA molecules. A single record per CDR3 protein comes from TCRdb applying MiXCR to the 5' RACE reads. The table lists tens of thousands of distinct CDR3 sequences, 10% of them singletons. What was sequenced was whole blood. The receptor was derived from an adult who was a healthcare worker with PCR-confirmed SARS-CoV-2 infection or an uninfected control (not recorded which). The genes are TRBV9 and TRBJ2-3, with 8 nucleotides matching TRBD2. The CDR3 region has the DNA TGTGCCAGCAGCTCAGTTCGGGAGGGCCTGGGAGATACGCAGTATTTT. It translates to CASSSVREGLGDTQYF.